These T cell receptor beta chains were read from a single sample in a study of shared clonotypes between healthy human individuals. The protocol was immunoSEQ multiplex PCR, while the TCRdb copy is restricted to in-frame clones and leaves out a portion. Of approximately 2.5 million clones in the sample, roughly 93% were seen once. Sequencing used naive CD4+ T cells from PBMCs. These receptors came from a man younger than 35 in good health. Some clones in this sample may be carry-over from other donors' samples. The conserved cysteine and the conserved F or W are not part of the CDR3 here. The size of a clone is reported for some rows only, either as once, few or many, or as a class for expanded clones.

cdr3_aa: ASSGQGMNTEAF; v_call: TRBV21-1; cdr3_length: 12; clone_size: few
cdr3_aa: ASRLRTQGRYEQY; v_call: TRBV7-2; cdr3_length: 13; clone_size: NA
cdr3_aa: ASSRSTGVTQY; v_call: TRBV14; cdr3_length: 11; clone_size: once
cdr3_aa: AWSVRRRGETQY; v_call: TRBV30; cdr3_length: 12; clone_size: NA
cdr3_aa: ASSRLRGSYEQY; v_call: TRBV7-6; cdr3_length: 12; clone_size: NA
cdr3_aa: ASSGGGRAYEQY; v_call: TRBV2; cdr3_length: 12; clone_size: NA
cdr3_aa: ASSPGSGVTMNTEAF; v_call: TRBV5-1; cdr3_length: 15; clone_size: NA
cdr3_aa: ASSPTPSGSHLDTQY; v_call: TRBV7-3; cdr3_length: 15; clone_size: NA
cdr3_aa: SVELGVAF; v_call: TRBV29-1; cdr3_length: 8; clone_size: NA
cdr3_aa: ASITWGGQGSGNTIY; v_call: TRBV28; cdr3_length: 15; clone_size: NA
cdr3_aa: ASSFMTGHEQY; v_call: TRBV5-4; cdr3_length: 11; clone_size: NA
cdr3_aa: ASSRGTYNEQF; v_call: TRBV25-1; cdr3_length: 11; clone_size: NA
cdr3_aa: ASSYSTSGNEQY; v_call: TRBV6-6; cdr3_length: 12; clone_size: NA
cdr3_aa: ASSQERTIYT; v_call: TRBV4-3; cdr3_length: 10; clone_size: NA
cdr3_aa: ASSPGRSTDTQY; v_call: TRBV2; cdr3_length: 12; clone_size: NA
cdr3_aa: ASSLDPSGYEQY; v_call: TRBV11-2; cdr3_length: 12; clone_size: NA
cdr3_aa: SVGGTGTGTDTQY; v_call: TRBV29-1; cdr3_length: 13; clone_size: NA
cdr3_aa: ATSGSQGNEQF; v_call: TRBV15; cdr3_length: 11; clone_size: NA
cdr3_aa: SAQLLAVLNEQF; v_call: TRBV29-1; cdr3_length: 12; clone_size: NA
cdr3_aa: ASRVQGTEAF; v_call: TRBV2; cdr3_length: 10; clone_size: NA
cdr3_aa: ASSTRTGGEKLF; v_call: TRBV19; cdr3_length: 12; clone_size: NA
cdr3_aa: ASSPRDQETQY; v_call: TRBV27; cdr3_length: 11; clone_size: NA
cdr3_aa: ASSLGLAGVQDTQY; v_call: TRBV5-1; cdr3_length: 14; clone_size: NA
cdr3_aa: ASSRADTQY; v_call: TRBV5-8; cdr3_length: 9; clone_size: NA
cdr3_aa: ASSVDGLTDTQY; v_call: TRBV6-1; cdr3_length: 12; clone_size: NA
cdr3_aa: ATSRVLAGRSGANVLT; v_call: TRBV15; cdr3_length: 16; clone_size: NA
cdr3_aa: ASTSNSGPPDTQY; v_call: TRBV9; cdr3_length: 13; clone_size: NA
cdr3_aa: ASSQERLKEHTTTTYEQY; v_call: TRBV4-1; cdr3_length: 18; clone_size: NA
cdr3_aa: ASSIDRNTGELF; v_call: TRBV6-5; cdr3_length: 12; clone_size: NA
cdr3_aa: ASSLMGQGYEQY; v_call: TRBV7-9; cdr3_length: 12; clone_size: NA
cdr3_aa: ASSELRGGNQPQH; v_call: TRBV6-1; cdr3_length: 13; clone_size: NA
cdr3_aa: ASAPVTEAF; v_call: TRBV12-5; cdr3_length: 9; clone_size: NA
cdr3_aa: ASSEAAGTQILNQPQH; v_call: TRBV2; cdr3_length: 16; clone_size: once
cdr3_aa: ASSPGPFDEQF; v_call: TRBV11-2; cdr3_length: 11; clone_size: NA
cdr3_aa: ASSLGLASTDTQY; v_call: TRBV11-2; cdr3_length: 13; clone_size: NA
cdr3_aa: ASSFAGQETQY; v_call: TRBV5-1; cdr3_length: 11; clone_size: NA
cdr3_aa: ASSQQGGTEAF; v_call: TRBV7-9; cdr3_length: 11; clone_size: NA
cdr3_aa: ASVGTVPYEQY; v_call: TRBV30; cdr3_length: 11; clone_size: NA
cdr3_aa: ASSLGSGRYNEQF; v_call: TRBV7-3; cdr3_length: 13; clone_size: NA
cdr3_aa: ASSLPTGGYEQY; v_call: TRBV5-4; cdr3_length: 12; clone_size: NA
cdr3_aa: ASSQRGTGIGYT; v_call: TRBV4-1; cdr3_length: 12; clone_size: NA
cdr3_aa: ASSLAPANTEAF; v_call: TRBV11-2; cdr3_length: 12; clone_size: NA
cdr3_aa: ASRGMGSGSPDTQY; v_call: TRBV28; cdr3_length: 14; clone_size: NA
cdr3_aa: ASRSFRDRAEKLF; v_call: TRBV28; cdr3_length: 13; clone_size: NA
cdr3_aa: ASSGTGEQF; v_call: TRBV11-3; cdr3_length: 9; clone_size: once
cdr3_aa: ASSFGSGETQY; v_call: TRBV11-1; cdr3_length: 11; clone_size: NA
cdr3_aa: ASSTDRGPKNIQY; v_call: TRBV28; cdr3_length: 13; clone_size: NA
cdr3_aa: ARGGATTDTQY; v_call: TRBV30; cdr3_length: 11; clone_size: NA
cdr3_aa: ASSDSKAAVNEKLF; v_call: TRBV6-4; cdr3_length: 14; clone_size: NA
cdr3_aa: ASSFTRQPLIYGYT; v_call: TRBV28; cdr3_length: 14; clone_size: NA
cdr3_aa: ASSLDEGRGTEAF; v_call: TRBV5-1; cdr3_length: 13; clone_size: once
cdr3_aa: ASSSEPGQPQH; v_call: TRBV5-1; cdr3_length: 11; clone_size: NA
cdr3_aa: ASSLSRSGSPYNEQF; v_call: TRBV28; cdr3_length: 15; clone_size: once
cdr3_aa: ASSSRRRAGGPKGETQY; v_call: TRBV7-8; cdr3_length: 17; clone_size: NA